The T cell receptor (beta chain) under discussion was sequenced for a study of PD-L1 blockade in urothelial cancer. As for the study in general: Blood samples contained a median approximately 140,000 T cells. General observations from the study: Tumor-associated TCR clones expanded more in blood at 3 weeks in patients with durable benefit.

Time point reported: pretreatment peripheral blood. Details on this clone: Its target is not known.

Trimming stripped 3 bases from V and 2 bases from J, with 15 bases between. The germline V gene has CDR1 GTSNPN and CDR2 SVGIG (reference sequence). The CDR3 is 15 amino acids. A spike-in of synthetic TCR analog templates was added to each PCR. The protocol was immunoSEQ multiplex PCR, while the TCRdb copy is restricted to in-frame clones and leaves out a portion. The repertoire holds approximately 47,000 clones, 82% seen once, with roughly 1.9% in the top ten. The V and J genes are TRBV30 and TRBJ2-3, with a tentative D call TRBD2 (6 bases). The source of this sequence is a man aged 50 or older with urothelial cancer. This specimen was PBMCs, taken around atezolizumab (anti-PD-L1) treatment. The CDR3 protein is CAWRRSSGFTDTQYF. In DNA form, the CDR3 reads TGTGCCTGGAGGAGGAGTAGCGGTTTCACAGATACGCAGTATTTT. The variable domain in full, completed from reference TRBV30 and TRBJ2-3, reads SQTIHQWPATLVQPVGSPLSLECTVEGTSNPNLYWYRQAAGRGLQLLFYSVGIGQISSEVPQNLSASRPQDRQFILSSKKLLLSDSGFYLCAWRRSSGFTDTQYFGPGTRLTVL.